The 21 T cell receptor beta chains reported below all come from one sample, sequenced in a study of T cells after yellow fever vaccination. TCRdb reanalysed the 5' RACE reads using MiXCR and keeps one entry per CDR3 protein. Of about 130,000 distinct CDR3 sequences listed, 6% to 8% are singletons. Sequencing used CD4+ T cells sorted from PBMCs, obtained 9 to 11 days after the first yellow fever vaccination. The receptors were gathered from a young man who received the YFV17D yellow fever vaccine.

This clonotype was observed many times. The gene calls are TRBV3-1 and TRBJ2-1; the D call may be TRBD1 or TRBD2 (6 bases each). V was pared by 5 bases and J by 2 bases, with 19 bases between. The CDR3 has 17 amino acids. Germline loops: CDR1 LGHDT, CDR2 YNNKEL (reference sequence). CDR3 region: CASSSLRGEKTYNEQFF. In nucleotides, the CDR3 is TGTGCCAGCAGCTCATTAAGGGGGGAAAAAACCTACAATGAGCAGTTCTTC.

This clonotype was observed many times. CDR3 sequence (DNA): TGTGCCAGCAGCGACCAGAAATACAATGAGCAGTTCTTC. It translates to CASSDQKYNEQFF. This chain uses TRBV27 with TRBJ2-1; D is unclear. This CDR3 region has 13 residues. Trimming cost V 6 bases and J 4 bases, with 10 bases left between them. From germline, CDR1 is MNHEY and CDR2 SMNVEV (reference sequence).

Only a few counts were recorded for this clonotype. This CDR3 is CASSYRRTGSSGSPLHF. Written as DNA, the CDR3 is TGTGCCAGCAGCTACAGACGGACAGGGTCATCTGGTTCACCCCTCCACTTT. The genes are TRBV7-2 and TRBJ1-6; the match to TRBD1 covers 8 bases. This CDR3 is 17 amino acids long. V trimming: 4 bases; J trimming: 9 bases; junction bases outside the gene matches: 14. Germline V lookup: CDR1 SGHTA, CDR2 FQGNSA.

About this clonotype: This could be a read error, since a much larger clone is one nucleotide away. The J gene is TRBJ1-1, the V gene TRBV6-5; no reliable D call. This CDR3 comprises 15 residues. Germline V gene lookup returns CDR1 MNHEY and CDR2 SVGAGI. The CDR3 DNA follows: TGTGCCAGCAGTAACTCGGGTGGGCTGCGCACTGAAGCTTTCTTT. Encoded protein: CASSNSGGLRTEAFF.

Notes on this clonotype: This clone may be a read error of a much larger clone one base away. The chain's CDR3 is CASSLVSVDYTQYF. The CDR3, as DNA: TGTGCCAGCAGCTTGGTTTCGGTGGATTATACGCAGTATTTT. The chain links TRBV5-6 to TRBJ2-3; D remains ambiguous. CDR3 size: 14 residues. Germline assignment: CDR1 SGHDT and CDR2 YYEEEE. The V gene lost 0 bases and the J gene lost 7 bases, with 12 bases spanning the gap.

Ten or more counts support this clonotype. The rearrangement links TRBV4-3 to TRBJ1-1; 10 nucleotides line up with TRBD1. After removal of 4 bases from V and 12 bases from J, the junction contained 8 bases not matched to a gene. CDR1 and CDR2 (germline): LGHNA, YSLEER. The CDR3 loop spans 13 amino acids. CDR3 sequence: CASSRDRDRGTFF. In DNA, the CDR3 is TGCGCCAGCAGCCGAGACCGGGACAGGGGTACTTTCTTT.

In this sample, this clonotype turned up many times. This chain joins TRBV3-1 and TRBJ2-3; 7 nucleotides line up with TRBD2. V lost 0 bases to trimming and J lost 4 bases; unmatched junction nucleotides: 7. The CDR3 contains 16 residues. Germline-derived CDR1 and CDR2 are LGHDT and YNNKEL (reference sequence). CDR3 nucleotide sequence: TGTGCCAGCAGCCAAGAGGCCGGGCTAGCGGCAGATACGCAGTATTTT. Encoded protein: CASSQEAGLAADTQYF.

At least ten counts were recorded for this clonotype. The CDR3 nucleotides read TGTGCCAGCAGCGCCCGGGAATACGGGGAGCTGTTTTTT. It encodes CASSAREYGELFF. The J gene is TRBJ2-2, the V gene TRBV7-9; possible D gene TRBD2, 5 bases. The CDR3 has 13 residues. From germline, CDR1 is SEHNR and CDR2 FQNEAQ (reference sequence). V was trimmed by 5 bases and J by 7 bases, leaving 11 bases between them.

The chain employs TRBV5-4 and TRBJ2-6, with D possibly TRBD2 on 6 matching bases. The germline V gene encodes CDR1 SGHNT and CDR2 YYREEE (reference sequence). The germline V and J ends were trimmed by 4 bases and 4 bases, with 15 bases remaining between them. CDR3 length: 16 amino acids. CDR3 sequence (DNA): TGTGCCAGCAGCCCCCCCCCGGCGGGAGGGGCCAACGTCCTGACTTTC. Its translation: CASSPPPAGGANVLTF.

This chain links TRBV4-1 with TRBJ1-2; D perhaps matches TRBD1 (5 bases). Trimming cost V 1 base and J 0 bases, with 12 bases left between them. Germline-derived CDR1 and CDR2 are MGHRA and YSYEKL. The CDR3 covers 16 residues. CDR3 in DNA: TGCGCCAGCAGCCAAGCGCTCACGGGGGCTAACTATGGCTACACCTTC. Amino acid sequence: CASSQALTGANYGYTF.

As to this clonotype: It may be a read error: a sequence one base away is much more abundant. CDR3 coding DNA: TGCAGCGTCCGACCGGGGGTGGATAACACCGGGGAGCTGTTTTTT. This codes for CSVRPGVDNTGELFF. The V call is TRBV29-1, the J call TRBJ2-2; a possible D gene is TRBD2 (6 bases). With 6 bases removed from V and 2 bases from J, the gap between germline ends came to 16 bases. This CDR3 comprises 15 residues. The germline CDR1 and CDR2 sequences are SQVTM and ANQGSEA.

At least ten counts were recorded for this clonotype. V gene TRBV6-5 combines with J gene TRBJ2-3, with TRBD2 matching over 7 bases. Germline V lookup: CDR1 MNHEY, CDR2 SVGAGI. With V trimmed by 0 bases and J by 5 bases, 8 bases remained unmatched. There are 16 residues in the CDR3. The CDR3, as DNA: TGTGCCAGCAGTTACTCGGGGATAGCGGGCGGAGATACGCAGTATTTT. It codes for CASSYSGIAGGDTQYF.

In the case of this clonotype: A much larger clone lies one base from this, so it may be a read error. The J gene is TRBJ1-6, the V gene TRBV27; possible D gene TRBD1, 5 bases. This CDR3 comprises 14 residues. The germline V and J ends were trimmed by 2 bases and 13 bases, with 15 bases remaining between them. Germline CDR1 reads MNHEY; CDR2 reads SMNVEV (reference sequence). The CDR3 sequence is CASSLGQGNDPLHF. In DNA form, the CDR3 reads TGTGCCAGCAGTTTAGGGCAGGGAAACGACCCCCTCCACTTT.

In its sample, this clonotype was seen many times. The chain has TRBV5-1 and TRBJ2-6; possibly TRBD2 for D (5 bases). Germline loops: CDR1 SGHRS, CDR2 YFSETQ. Deletions cut 4 bases from V and 1 base from J, with 9 bases between. The CDR3 has 15 amino acids. The CDR3 region is CASSERVSGANVLTF. CDR3 coding DNA: TGCGCCAGCAGCGAGAGGGTATCTGGGGCCAACGTCCTGACTTTC.

The sample holds many counts of this clonotype. V and J are TRBV25-1 and TRBJ2-6; D uncertain. This CDR3 contains 17 residues. The V and J ends lost 3 bases and 0 bases respectively, with 12 bases between them. Germline CDR1 and CDR2: MGHDK and SYGVNS. The CDR3 reads CASSEDGLNSGANVLTF. CDR3 in DNA: TGTGCCAGCAGTGAGGACGGCCTGAACTCTGGGGCCAACGTCCTGACTTTC.

This clonotype was seen many times. The J gene is TRBJ2-7, the V gene TRBV7-2; the match to TRBD2 covers 13 bases. Germline assignment: CDR1 SGHTA and CDR2 FQGNSA. V shed 3 bases and J 0 bases; nucleotides not matched to a gene: 5. This CDR3 has 17 residues. The CDR3 sequence: CASSFRTSGGFSYEQYF. As DNA, the CDR3 is TGTGCCAGCAGCTTCCGGACTAGCGGGGGATTCTCCTACGAGCAGTACTTC.

V is TRBV18 and J is TRBJ1-6; TRBD1 matches at 9 bases. The CDR3 is 14 amino acids. Germline V gene data show CDR1 as KGHSH and CDR2 as LQKENI. Unmatched junction bases numbered 8, after V lost 3 bases and J lost 14 bases. The CDR3 region is CASSPAGQGTTLHF. CDR3 DNA: TGTGCCAGCTCACCGGCGGGACAGGGTACCACCCTCCACTTT.

In its sample, this clonotype was seen many times. This chain joins TRBV4-3 and TRBJ2-6; D not resolved. Looked up from germline, CDR1 is LGHNA and CDR2 is YSLEER. This CDR3 region has 17 residues. V dropped 4 bases and J dropped 0 bases, with 13 bases sitting between them. DNA for the CDR3: TGCGCCAGCAGCCTACAGACGGAAAACTCTGGGGCCAACGTCCTGACTTTC. Translation: CASSLQTENSGANVLTF.

This clonotype was picked up many times. V gene TRBV5-1 combines with J gene TRBJ1-6; D may be TRBD1 (6 bases). Germline-derived CDR1 and CDR2 are SGHRS and YFSETQ. Deletions cut 2 bases from V and 8 bases from J, with 11 bases between. This CDR3 comprises 14 residues. The DNA of the CDR3 is TGCGCCAGCAGCTTTTGGGCAGGGGATTCACCCCTCCACTTT. Protein: CASSFWAGDSPLHF.

This clonotype was recorded many times. The chain has TRBV11-2 and TRBJ1-1, with unresolved D. The CDR3 is 17 amino acids. The germline V and J ends were trimmed by 1 base and 7 bases, with 22 bases remaining between them. CDR1 and CDR2 from the germline V gene are SGHAT and FQNNGV. The CDR3 coding sequence is TGTGCCAGCAGCTTAGTTCTTGCCCTTGGTGGACGCAATGAAGCTTTCTTT. Translating gives CASSLVLALGGRNEAFF.

This clonotype showed up many times. The V gene is TRBV27, the J gene TRBJ2-7; 7 positions match TRBD1. CDR1 is MNHEY, CDR2 SMNVEV, per germline (reference sequence). This CDR3 comprises 13 residues. CDR3 bases: TGTGCCAGCAGTTCCCGCCGGGACAGTTTACCCTTTGTC. It is translated as CASSSRRDSLPFV.